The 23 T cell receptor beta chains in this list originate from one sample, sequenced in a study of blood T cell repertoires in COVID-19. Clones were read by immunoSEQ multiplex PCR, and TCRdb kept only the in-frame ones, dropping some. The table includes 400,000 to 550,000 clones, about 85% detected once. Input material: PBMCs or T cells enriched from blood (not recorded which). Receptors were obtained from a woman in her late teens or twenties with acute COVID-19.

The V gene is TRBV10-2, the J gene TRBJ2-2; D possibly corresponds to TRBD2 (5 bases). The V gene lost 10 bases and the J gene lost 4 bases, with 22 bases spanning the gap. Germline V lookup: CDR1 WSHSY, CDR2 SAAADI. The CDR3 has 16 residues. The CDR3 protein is CATKLPHREGTGELFF. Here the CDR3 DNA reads TGCGCCACCAAGTTACCCCATCGGGAAGGCACCGGGGAGCTGTTTTTT.

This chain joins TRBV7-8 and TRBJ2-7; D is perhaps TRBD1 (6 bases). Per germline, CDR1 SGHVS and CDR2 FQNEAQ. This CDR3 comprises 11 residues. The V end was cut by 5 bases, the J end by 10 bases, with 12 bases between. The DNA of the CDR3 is TGTGCCAGCAGCCCCACAGGGTTACAGTACTTC. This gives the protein CASSPTGLQYF.

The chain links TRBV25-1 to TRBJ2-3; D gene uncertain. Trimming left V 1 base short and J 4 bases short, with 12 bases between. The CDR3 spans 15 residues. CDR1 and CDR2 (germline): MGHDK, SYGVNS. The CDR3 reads CASSESLRYADTQYF. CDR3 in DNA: TGTGCCAGCAGTGAATCTCTTCGGTATGCAGATACGCAGTATTTT.

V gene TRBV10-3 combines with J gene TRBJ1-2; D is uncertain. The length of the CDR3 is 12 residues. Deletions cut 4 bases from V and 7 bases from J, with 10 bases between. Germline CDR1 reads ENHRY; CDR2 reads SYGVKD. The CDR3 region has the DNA TGTGCCATCAGTGGACAAAGTAGTGGCTACACCTTC. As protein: CAISGQSSGYTF.

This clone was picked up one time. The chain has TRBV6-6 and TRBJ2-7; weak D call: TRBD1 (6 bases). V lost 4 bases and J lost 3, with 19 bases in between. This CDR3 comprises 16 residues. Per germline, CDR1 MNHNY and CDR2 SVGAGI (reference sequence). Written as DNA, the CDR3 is TGTGCCAGCAGTTTTGGACAGTTAGAAACCGGCTACGAGCAGTACTTC. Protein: CASSFGQLETGYEQYF.

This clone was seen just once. CDR3 amino acids: CASSFTGALNGEQFF. The CDR3 bases are TGTGCCAGCAGTTTCACAGGGGCTCTGAATGGTGAGCAGTTCTTC. The rearrangement joins TRBV28 to TRBJ2-1, with TRBD1 identical over 7 bases. V was clipped by 3 bases and J by 9 bases; unmatched bases: 11. CDR3 length equals 15 residues. Germline CDR1 reads MDHEN; CDR2 reads SYDVKM.

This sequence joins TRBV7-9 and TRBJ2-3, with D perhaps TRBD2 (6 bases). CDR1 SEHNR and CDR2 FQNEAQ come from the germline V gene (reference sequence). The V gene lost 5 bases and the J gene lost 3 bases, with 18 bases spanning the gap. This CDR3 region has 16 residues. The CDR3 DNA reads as TGTGCCAGCAGCCCAGAGGGTGGAGGGTCGACAGATACGCAGTATTTT. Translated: CASSPEGGGSTDTQYF.

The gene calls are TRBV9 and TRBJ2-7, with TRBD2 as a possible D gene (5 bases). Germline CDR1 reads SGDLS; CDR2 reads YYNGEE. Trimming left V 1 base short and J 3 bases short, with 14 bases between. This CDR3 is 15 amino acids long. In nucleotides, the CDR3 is TGTGCCAGCAGCGTAAGCGGTAAGTCCGACTACGAGCAGTACTTC. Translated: CASSVSGKSDYEQYF.

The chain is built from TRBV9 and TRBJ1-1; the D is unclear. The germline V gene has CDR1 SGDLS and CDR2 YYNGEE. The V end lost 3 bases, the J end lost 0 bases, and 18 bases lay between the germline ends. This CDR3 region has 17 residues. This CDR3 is CASSANPTPSMNTEAFF. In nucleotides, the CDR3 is TGTGCCAGCAGCGCCAATCCGACACCGTCCATGAACACTGAAGCTTTCTTT.

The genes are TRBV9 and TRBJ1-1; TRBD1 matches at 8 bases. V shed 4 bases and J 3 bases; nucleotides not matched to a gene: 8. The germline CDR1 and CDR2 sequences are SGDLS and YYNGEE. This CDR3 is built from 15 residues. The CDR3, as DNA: TGTGCCAGCAGCCCTGGGACAGGCCGGGACACTGAAGCTTTCTTT. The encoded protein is CASSPGTGRDTEAFF. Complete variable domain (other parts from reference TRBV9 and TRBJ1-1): DSGVTQTPKHLITATGQRVTLRCSPRSGDLSVYWYQQSLDQGLQFLIQYYNGEERAKGNILERFSAQQFPDLHSELNLSSLELGDSALYFCASSPGTGRDTEAFFGQGTRLTVV.

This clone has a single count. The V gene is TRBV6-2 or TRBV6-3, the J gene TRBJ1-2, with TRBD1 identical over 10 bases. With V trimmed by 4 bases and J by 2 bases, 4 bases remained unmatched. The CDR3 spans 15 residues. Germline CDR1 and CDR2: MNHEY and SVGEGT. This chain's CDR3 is CASSSPGQGNYGYTF. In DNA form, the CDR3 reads TGTGCCAGCAGTTCGCCGGGACAGGGGAACTATGGCTACACCTTC.

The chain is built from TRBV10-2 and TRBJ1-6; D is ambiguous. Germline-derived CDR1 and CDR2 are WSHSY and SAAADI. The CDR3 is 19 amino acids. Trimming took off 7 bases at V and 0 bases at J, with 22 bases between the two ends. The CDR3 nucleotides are TGCGCCAGCATGAGTAGGAGGGAGACGGGAAGCTCCTATAATTCACCCCTCCACTTT. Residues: CASMSRRETGSSYNSPLHF.

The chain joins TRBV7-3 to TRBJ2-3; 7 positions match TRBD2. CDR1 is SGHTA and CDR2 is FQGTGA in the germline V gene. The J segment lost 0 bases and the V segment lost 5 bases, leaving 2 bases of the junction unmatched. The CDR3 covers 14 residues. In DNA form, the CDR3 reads TGTGCCAGCAGCACGGGACTAAGCACAGATACGCAGTATTTT. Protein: CASSTGLSTDTQYF.

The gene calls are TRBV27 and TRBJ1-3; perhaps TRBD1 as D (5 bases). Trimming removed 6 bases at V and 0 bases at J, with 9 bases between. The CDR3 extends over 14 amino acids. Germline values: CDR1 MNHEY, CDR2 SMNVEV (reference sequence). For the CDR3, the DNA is TGTGCCAGCAGCCGACAGAGCTCTGGAAACACCATATATTTT. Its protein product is CASSRQSSGNTIYF.

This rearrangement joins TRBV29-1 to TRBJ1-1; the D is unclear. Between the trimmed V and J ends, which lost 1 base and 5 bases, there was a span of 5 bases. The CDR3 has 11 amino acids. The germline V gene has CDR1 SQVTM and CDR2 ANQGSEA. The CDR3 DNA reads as TGCAGCGTTGAAGGGCGGACTGAAGCTTTCTTT. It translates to CSVEGRTEAFF.

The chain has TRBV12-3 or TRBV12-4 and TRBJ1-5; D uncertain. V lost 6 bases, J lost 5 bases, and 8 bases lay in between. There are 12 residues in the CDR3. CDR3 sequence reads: CASSRGYQPQHF. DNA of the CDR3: TGTGCCAGCAGCCGTGGCTATCAGCCCCAGCATTTT.

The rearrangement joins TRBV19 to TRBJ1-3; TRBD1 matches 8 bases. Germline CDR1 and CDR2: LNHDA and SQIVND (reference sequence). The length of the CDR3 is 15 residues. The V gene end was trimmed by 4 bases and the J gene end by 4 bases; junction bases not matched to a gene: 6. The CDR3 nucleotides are TGTGCCAGTAGTACAGGGGGCGCGGGAGGAAACACCATATATTTT. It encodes CASSTGGAGGNTIYF.

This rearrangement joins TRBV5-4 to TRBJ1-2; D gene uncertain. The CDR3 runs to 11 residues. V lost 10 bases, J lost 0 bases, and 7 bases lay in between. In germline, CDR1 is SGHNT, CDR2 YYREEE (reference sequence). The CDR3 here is CAPQSNYGYTF. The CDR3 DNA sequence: TGTGCCCCACAGTCTAACTATGGCTACACCTTC.

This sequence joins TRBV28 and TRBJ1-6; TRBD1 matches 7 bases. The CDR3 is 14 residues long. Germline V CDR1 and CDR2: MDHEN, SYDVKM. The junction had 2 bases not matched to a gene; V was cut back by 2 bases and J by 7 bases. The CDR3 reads CASSLRDRNSPLHF. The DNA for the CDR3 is TGTGCCAGCAGTTTAAGGGACAGAAATTCACCCCTCCACTTT.

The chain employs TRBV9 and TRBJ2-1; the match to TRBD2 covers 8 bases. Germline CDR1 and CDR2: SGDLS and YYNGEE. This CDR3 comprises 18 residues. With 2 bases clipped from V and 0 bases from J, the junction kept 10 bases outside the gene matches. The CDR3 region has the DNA TGTGCCAGCAGCGTGACGGGGGGGCTCCCCTACTCCTACAATGAGCAGTTCTTC. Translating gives CASSVTGGLPYSYNEQFF.

The CDR3 DNA is TGTGCCAGCAGTTACTCGATCATAGCCTTTGGAAACACCATATATTTT. It encodes CASSYSIIAFGNTIYF. V is TRBV6-5 and J is TRBJ1-3; D remains ambiguous. Trimming cost V 0 bases and J 3 bases, with 12 bases left between them. Germline CDR1 is MNHEY and CDR2 is SVGAGI. This CDR3 has 16 residues.

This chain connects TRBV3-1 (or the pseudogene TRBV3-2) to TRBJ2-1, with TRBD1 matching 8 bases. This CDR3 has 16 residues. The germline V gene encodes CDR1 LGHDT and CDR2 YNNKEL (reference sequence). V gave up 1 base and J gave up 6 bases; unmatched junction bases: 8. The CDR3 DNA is TGTGCCAGCAGCCAAGCCCCCGGGACAGGAATCAATGAGCAGTTCTTC. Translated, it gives CASSQAPGTGINEQFF.

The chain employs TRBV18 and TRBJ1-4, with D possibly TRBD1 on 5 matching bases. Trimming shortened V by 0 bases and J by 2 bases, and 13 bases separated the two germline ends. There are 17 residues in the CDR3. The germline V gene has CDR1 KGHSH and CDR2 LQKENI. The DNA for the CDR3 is TGTGCCAGCTCACCACCCTTCGGGGGGGACACTAATGAAAAACTGTTTTTT. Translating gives CASSPPFGGDTNEKLFF.